These T cell receptor beta chains were read from a single sample in a study of early T cells in non-severe SARS-CoV-2 infection. TCRdb fed the 5' RACE reads into MiXCR, producing one record per CDR3 protein. The sample includes tens of thousands of distinct CDR3 sequences, around 6.1% seen only once; the top ten take around 12%. The sample taken for sequencing was whole blood. Source of these receptors: an adult who was a healthcare worker with PCR-confirmed SARS-CoV-2 infection or an uninfected control (not recorded which). The conserved cysteine and the conserved F or W are not part of the CDR3 here. Only some rows state a clone size, as once, few, many or a class for expanded clones.

v_call	clone_size	j_call	cdr3_aa
TRBV10-2	many	TRBJ1-6	ASRDNLRDRLYNSPLH
TRBV18	many	TRBJ1-1	ASSPQAPEAF
TRBV7-9	NA	TRBJ1-2	ASSPLMDREGNYGYT
TRBV7-6	many	TRBJ2-2	ASSLRFPGGYAAGELF
TRBV2	few	TRBJ2-7	ASNTGELRAYEQY
TRBV30	many	TRBJ1-4	AWSAGQLYEKLF
TRBV6-1	many	TRBJ1-6	ASSEPGQGRRSPLH
TRBV11-2	NA	TRBJ2-7	ASSLDSSAYEQY
TRBV2	many	TRBJ2-2	ASSASAGGNTGELF
TRBV11-3	many	TRBJ2-3	ASTRDGDTQY
TRBV20-1	many	TRBJ1-2	SARRESNYGYT
TRBV7-2	many	TRBJ2-5	ASSSVAGDTQETQY
TRBV20-1	few	TRBJ2-7	SARATADYEQY
TRBV6-6	many	TRBJ1-5	ASSYVGYKGDQPQH
TRBV7-9	few	TRBJ2-3	ASSFNTGGIADTQY
TRBV7-9	NA	TRBJ1-2	ASSLRTDPGYT
TRBV20-1	many	TRBJ2-1	SARRRGASGEQF
TRBV29-1	medium-sized	TRBJ2-5	SVVNSKETQY
TRBV6-2/TRBV6-3	many	TRBJ2-2	ASRASGGLTGELF
TRBV11-2	many	TRBJ1-4	ASSSSGEKLF
TRBV5-6	NA	TRBJ2-7	ASSKAGLAAEQY
TRBV15	NA	TRBJ2-2	ATAQGTNTGELF
TRBV20-1	many	TRBJ1-1	SARGQGSNTEAF
TRBV13	NA	TRBJ2-3	ASSSKTSGYTDTQY
TRBV6-1	many	TRBJ2-1	ASGTSRVLEQF
TRBV7-3	many	TRBJ1-2	ASRPTGTDANYGYT
TRBV7-2	many	TRBJ2-7	ASSLDVGEQY
TRBV5-1	few	TRBJ2-7	ASSFGQGVNEQY
TRBV7-6	few	TRBJ2-1	ASSRDREYYNEQF